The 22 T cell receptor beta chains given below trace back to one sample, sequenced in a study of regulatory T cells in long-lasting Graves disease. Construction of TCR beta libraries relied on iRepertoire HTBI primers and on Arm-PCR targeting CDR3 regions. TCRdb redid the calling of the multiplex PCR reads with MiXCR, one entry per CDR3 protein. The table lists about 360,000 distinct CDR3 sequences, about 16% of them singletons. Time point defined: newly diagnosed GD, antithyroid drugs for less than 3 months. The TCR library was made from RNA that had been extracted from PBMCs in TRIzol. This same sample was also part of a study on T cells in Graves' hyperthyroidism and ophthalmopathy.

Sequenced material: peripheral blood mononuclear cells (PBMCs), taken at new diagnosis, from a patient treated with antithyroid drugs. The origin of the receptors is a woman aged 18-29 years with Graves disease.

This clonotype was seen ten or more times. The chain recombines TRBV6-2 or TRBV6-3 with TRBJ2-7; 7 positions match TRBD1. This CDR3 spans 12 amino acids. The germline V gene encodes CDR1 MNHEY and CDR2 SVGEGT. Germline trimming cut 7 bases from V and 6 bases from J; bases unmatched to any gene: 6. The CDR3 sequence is CASTAGTVEQYF. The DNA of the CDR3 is TGTGCCAGCACCGCCGGGACAGTCGAGCAGTACTTC.

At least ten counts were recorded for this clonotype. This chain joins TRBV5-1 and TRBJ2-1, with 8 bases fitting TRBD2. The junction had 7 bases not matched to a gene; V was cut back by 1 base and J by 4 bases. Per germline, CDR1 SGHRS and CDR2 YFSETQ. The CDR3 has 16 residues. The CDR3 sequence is CASSLLPGLGYNEQFF. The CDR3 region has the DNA TGCGCCAGCAGCTTGCTCCCGGGACTAGGTTACAATGAGCAGTTCTTC.

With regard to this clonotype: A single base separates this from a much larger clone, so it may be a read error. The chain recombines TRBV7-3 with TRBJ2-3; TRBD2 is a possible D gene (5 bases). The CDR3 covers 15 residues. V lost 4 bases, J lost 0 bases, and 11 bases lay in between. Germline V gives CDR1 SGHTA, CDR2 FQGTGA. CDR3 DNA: TGTGCCAGCAGCTGGAGCGGAGCTAGCACAGATACGCAGTATTTT. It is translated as CASSWSGASTDTQYF.

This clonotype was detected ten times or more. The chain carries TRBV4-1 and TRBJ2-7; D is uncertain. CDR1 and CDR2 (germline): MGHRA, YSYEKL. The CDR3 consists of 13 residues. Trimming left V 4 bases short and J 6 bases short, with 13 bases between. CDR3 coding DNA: TGCGCCAGCAGCCCAGCTCTCCGGTCCGAGCAGTACTTC. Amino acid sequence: CASSPALRSEQYF.

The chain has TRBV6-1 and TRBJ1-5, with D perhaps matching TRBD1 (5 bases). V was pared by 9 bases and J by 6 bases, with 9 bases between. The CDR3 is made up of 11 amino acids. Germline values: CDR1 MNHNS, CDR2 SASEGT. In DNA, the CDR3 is TGTGCCAGTCAGGGAGGTCAGCCCCAGCATTTT. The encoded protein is CASQGGQPQHF.

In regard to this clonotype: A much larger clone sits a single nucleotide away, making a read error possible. CDR3 sequence: CATTRQGSYNEQFF. DNA for the CDR3: TGTGCCACCACCCGACAGGGCTCCTACAATGAGCAGTTCTTC. The genes are TRBV10-3 and TRBJ2-1; 7 bases line up with TRBD1. CDR1 is ENHRY and CDR2 is SYGVKD in the germline V gene. The V segment lost 10 bases and the J segment 0 bases; nucleotides outside the gene matches: 6. The CDR3 is 14 residues long.

In DNA, the CDR3 is TGCAGTGCTAGAGACTCGCTGGGGCCTAATGAAAAACTGTTTTTT. This gives the protein CSARDSLGPNEKLFF. V is TRBV20-1 and J is TRBJ1-4; D is perhaps TRBD1 (5 bases). Germline assignment: CDR1 DFQATT and CDR2 SNEGSKA (reference sequence). The ends were cut back, 0 bases at V and 3 bases at J, with 11 bases in the middle. The CDR3 runs 15 residues.

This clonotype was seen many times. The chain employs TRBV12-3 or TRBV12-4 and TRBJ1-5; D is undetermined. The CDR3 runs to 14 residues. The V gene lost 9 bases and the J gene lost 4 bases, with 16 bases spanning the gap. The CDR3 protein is CASTPSGFNQPQHF. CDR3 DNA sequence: TGTGCCAGTACCCCGAGCGGATTTAATCAGCCCCAGCATTTT.

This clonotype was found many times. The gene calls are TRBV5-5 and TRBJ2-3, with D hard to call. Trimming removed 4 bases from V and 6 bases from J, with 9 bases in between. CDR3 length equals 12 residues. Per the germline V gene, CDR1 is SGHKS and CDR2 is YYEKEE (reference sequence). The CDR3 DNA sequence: TGTGCCAGCAGCCAGACCTTTGATACGCAGTATTTT. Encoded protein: CASSQTFDTQYF. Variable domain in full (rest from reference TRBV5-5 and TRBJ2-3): DAGVTQSPTHLIKTRGQQVTLRCSPISGHKSVSWYQQVLGQGPQFIFQYYEKEERGRGNFPDRFSARQFPNYSSELNVNALLLGDSALYLCASSQTFDTQYFGPGTRLTVL.

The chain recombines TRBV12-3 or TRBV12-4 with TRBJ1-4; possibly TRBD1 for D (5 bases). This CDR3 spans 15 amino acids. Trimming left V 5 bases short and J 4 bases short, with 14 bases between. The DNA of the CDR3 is TGTGCCAGCAGTACCACGGGGGGAGATAATGAAAAACTGTTTTTT. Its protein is CASSTTGGDNEKLFF.

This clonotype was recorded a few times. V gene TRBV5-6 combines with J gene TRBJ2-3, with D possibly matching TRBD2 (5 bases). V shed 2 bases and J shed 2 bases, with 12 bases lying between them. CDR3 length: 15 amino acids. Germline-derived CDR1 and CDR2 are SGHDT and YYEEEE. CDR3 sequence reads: CASSLLESDTDTQYF. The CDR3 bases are TGTGCCAGCAGCTTACTAGAGTCGGACACAGATACGCAGTATTTT.

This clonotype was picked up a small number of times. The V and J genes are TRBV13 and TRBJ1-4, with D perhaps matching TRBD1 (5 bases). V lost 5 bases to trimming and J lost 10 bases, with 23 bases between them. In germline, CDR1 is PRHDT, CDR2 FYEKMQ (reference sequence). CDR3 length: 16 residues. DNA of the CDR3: TGTGCCAGCAGCGGCACAGGTGTGGGGATTCCTCGAAAACTGTTTTTT. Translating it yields CASSGTGVGIPRKLFF.

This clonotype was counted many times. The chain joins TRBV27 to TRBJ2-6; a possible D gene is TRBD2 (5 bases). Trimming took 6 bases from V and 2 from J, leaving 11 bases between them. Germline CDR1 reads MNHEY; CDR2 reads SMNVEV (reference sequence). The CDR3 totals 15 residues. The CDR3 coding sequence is TGTGCCAGCAGGGATGGAGGAACTGGGGCCAACGTCCTGACTTTC. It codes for CASRDGGTGANVLTF.

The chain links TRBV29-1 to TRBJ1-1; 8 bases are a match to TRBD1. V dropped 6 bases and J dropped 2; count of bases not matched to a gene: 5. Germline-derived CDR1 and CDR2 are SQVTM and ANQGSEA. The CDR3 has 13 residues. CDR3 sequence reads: CSVRGQANTEAFF. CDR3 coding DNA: TGCAGCGTCAGGGGGCAGGCAAACACTGAAGCTTTCTTT.

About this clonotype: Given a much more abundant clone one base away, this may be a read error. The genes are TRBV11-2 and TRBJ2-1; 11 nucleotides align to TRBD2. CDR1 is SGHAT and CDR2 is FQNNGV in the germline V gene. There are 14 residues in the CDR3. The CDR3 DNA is TGTGCCTCCTCGACTAGCGGGATAGTAAATGAGCAGTCCTTC. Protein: CASSTSGIVNEQSF.

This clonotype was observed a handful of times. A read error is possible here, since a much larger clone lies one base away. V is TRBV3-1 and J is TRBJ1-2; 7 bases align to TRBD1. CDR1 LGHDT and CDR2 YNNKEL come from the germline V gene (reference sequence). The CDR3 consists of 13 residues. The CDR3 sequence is CASNQGTVEGYTF. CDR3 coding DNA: TGTGCCAGCAACCAAGGGACAGTCGAAGGCTACACCTTC. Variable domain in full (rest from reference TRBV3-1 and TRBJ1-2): DTAVSQTPKYLVTQMGNDKSIKCEQNLGHDTMYWYKQDSKKFLKIMFSYNNKELIINETVPNRFSPKSPDKAHLNLHINSLELGDSAVYFCASNQGTVEGYTFGSGTRLTVV.

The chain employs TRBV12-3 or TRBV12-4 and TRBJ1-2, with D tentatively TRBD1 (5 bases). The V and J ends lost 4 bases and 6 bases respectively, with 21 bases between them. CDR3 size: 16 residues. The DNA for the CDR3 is TGTGCCAGCAGTTGGACGGACGCAGGGTATAGGGATGGCTACACCTTC. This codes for CASSWTDAGYRDGYTF.

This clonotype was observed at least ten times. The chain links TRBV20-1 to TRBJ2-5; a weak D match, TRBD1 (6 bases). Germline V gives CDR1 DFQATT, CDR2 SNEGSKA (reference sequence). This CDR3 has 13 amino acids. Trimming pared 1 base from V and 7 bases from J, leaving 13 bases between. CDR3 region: CSARGGGPSTQYF. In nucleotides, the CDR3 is TGCAGTGCTAGAGGAGGGGGACCTTCGACCCAGTACTTC.

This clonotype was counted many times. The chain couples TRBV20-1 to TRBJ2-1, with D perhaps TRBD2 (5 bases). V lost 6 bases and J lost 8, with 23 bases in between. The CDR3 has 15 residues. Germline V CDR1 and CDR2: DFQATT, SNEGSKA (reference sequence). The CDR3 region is CSALGYGLASDEQFF. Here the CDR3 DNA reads TGCAGTGCCCTAGGGTATGGACTCGCCTCGGATGAGCAGTTCTTC.

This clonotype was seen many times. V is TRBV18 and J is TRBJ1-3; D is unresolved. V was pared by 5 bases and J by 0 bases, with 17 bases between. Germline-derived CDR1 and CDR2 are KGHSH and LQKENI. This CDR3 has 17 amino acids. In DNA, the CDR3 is TGTGCCAGCTCATCCTTTGGACCGACGTACTCTGGAAACACCATATATTTT. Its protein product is CASSSFGPTYSGNTIYF.

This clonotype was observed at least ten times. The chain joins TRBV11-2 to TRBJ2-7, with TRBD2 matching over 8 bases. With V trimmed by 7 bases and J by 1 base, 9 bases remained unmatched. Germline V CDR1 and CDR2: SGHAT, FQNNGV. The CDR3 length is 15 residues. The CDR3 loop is CASTGGGTSSYEQYF. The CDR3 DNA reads TGTGCCAGCACCGGGGGGGGGACTTCATCCTACGAGCAGTACTTC. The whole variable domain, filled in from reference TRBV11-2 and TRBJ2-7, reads EAGVAQSPRYKIIEKRQSVAFWCNPISGHATLYWYQQILGQGPKLLIQFQNNGVVDDSQLPKDRFSAERLKGVDSTLKIQPAKLEDSAVYLCASTGGGTSSYEQYFGPGTRLTVT.

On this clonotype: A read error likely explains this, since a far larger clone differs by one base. CDR3 bases: TGTGCCAGCAGTGAACAGGGAATGACTGAGCAGTTCTTC. It specifies CASSEQGMTEQFF. The V call is TRBV11-2, the J call TRBJ2-1; D perhaps matches TRBD1 (6 bases). Germline V gives CDR1 SGHAT, CDR2 FQNNGV. The CDR3 is 13 residues long. Trimming cost V 6 bases and J 9 bases, with 15 bases left between them.